The clone carrying this TCR beta chain was recorded at least ten times. The target antigen is unknown. These data belong to a study of spatial heterogeneity in lung cancer. Study-level findings and limits: Blood contained ubiquitous expanded tumor TCRs more at resection than at follow-up.

TCR cDNA molecules each carried a unique molecular identifier. Via MiXCR, TCRdb re-called the 5' RACE reads, giving one row per CDR3 protein. The sample shows some 70,000 distinct CDR3 sequences, 13% of them seen only once. Time point specified: sample taken at primary tumor resection. TCRs were sequenced from unsorted whole RNA of tumor, nontumor lung or PBMC. Just over 70 TRACERx patients with early, untreated non-small cell lung cancer donated samples. The ends lost 3 bases at V and 2 bases at J; junction bases unmatched: 2. This CDR3 is 13 amino acids long. CDR1 is DFQATT and CDR2 is SNEGSKA in the germline V gene (reference sequence).

This specimen consisted of PBMCs, obtained at surgery. This sequence was found in a male donor with early-stage non-small cell lung cancer. The chain links TRBV20-1 to TRBJ2-3; 7 bases align to TRBD1. CDR3 in amino acids: CSASGTVTDTQYF. CDR3 in DNA: TGCAGTGCTAGCGGGACAGTCACAGATACGCAGTATTTT.